This T cell receptor (beta chain) is from a study of blood T cell repertoires in COVID-19. Study-wide context: PBMCs, B-cell-depleted T cells, or T cells were the source of the cDNA or gDNA that made up the material.

V was trimmed by 9 bases and J by 1 base, leaving 12 bases between them. Germline-derived CDR1 and CDR2 are KGHSH and LQKENI. CDR3 size: 13 residues. Using immunoSEQ multiplex PCR, the repertoire was profiled, and TCRdb retains in-frame clones only, with some absent. Altogether under 300,000 clones are present, under 90% being singletons, with the ten largest covering less than 2%. The genes are TRBV18 and TRBJ1-1; tentative D call: TRBD1 (6 bases). This clonotype was sampled from a woman aged 40 to 50 who had recovered from COVID-19. Input material: PBMCs or T cells enriched from blood (not recorded which). Written as DNA, the CDR3 is TGTGCCAGTTCCACAGGGAAGAACACTGAAGCTTTCTTT. This gives the protein CASSTGKNTEAFF.